The 19 T cell receptor beta chains below all came from one sample that was sequenced in a study of blood T cells in healthy people across ages. The use of a sample-barcoded 5' primer and a J-beta primer mix characterized a second PCR of about 6 to 12 cycles. TCRdb re-called the 5' RACE reads with MiXCR, one entry per CDR3 protein. The repertoire includes about 1.4 million distinct CDR3 sequences, around 59% of them detected once, and over 6.5% sits in the top ten. Input material: blood. The source of these receptors is a man aged 18 to 35 in good health.

CDR3 sequence reads: CASSYSPRQSSYNEQFF. DNA for the CDR3: TGTGCCAGCAGTTACAGCCCCCGACAGAGCTCCTACAATGAGCAGTTCTTC. This chain uses TRBV6-2 or TRBV6-3 with TRBJ2-1, with a tentative D call TRBD1 (5 bases). This CDR3 has 17 residues. The germline V gene has CDR1 MNHEY and CDR2 SVGEGT. V lost 2 bases, J lost 0 bases, and 14 bases lay in between.

The V call is TRBV5-1, the J call TRBJ1-1; D perhaps matches TRBD1 (6 bases). Germline V gene lookup returns CDR1 SGHRS and CDR2 YFSETQ. There are 13 residues in the CDR3. Deletions cut 1 base from V and 6 bases from J, with 10 bases between. The CDR3 spells CASSLPGAPEAFF. DNA for the CDR3: TGCGCCAGCAGCTTGCCGGGGGCCCCTGAAGCTTTCTTT.

This chain connects TRBV12-3 or TRBV12-4 to TRBJ2-2; possible D gene TRBD2, 6 bases. CDR3 length: 16 residues. The V gene lost 3 bases and the J gene lost 1 base, with 12 bases spanning the gap. Here the CDR3 reads CASSFDEGLNTGELFF. As DNA, the CDR3 is TGTGCCAGCAGTTTCGACGAGGGACTGAACACCGGGGAGCTGTTTTTT.

V is TRBV20-1 and J is TRBJ1-1; D unresolved. Trimming left V 3 bases short and J 5 bases short, with 7 bases between. Per the germline V gene, CDR1 is DFQATT and CDR2 is SNEGSKA (reference sequence). This CDR3 has 11 amino acids. This CDR3 reads CSASFRTEAFF. CDR3 DNA sequence: TGCAGTGCTAGTTTCAGAACTGAAGCTTTCTTT.

The V and J genes are TRBV7-9 and TRBJ2-5, with D tentatively TRBD1 (5 bases). The CDR3 totals 12 residues. Between the trimmed V and J ends, which lost 10 bases and 1 base, there was a span of 10 bases. The germline CDR1 and CDR2 sequences are SEHNR and FQNEAQ (reference sequence). This chain's CDR3 is CATGASQETQYF. As DNA, the CDR3 is TGTGCCACTGGGGCATCCCAAGAGACCCAGTACTTC.

V usage is TRBV4-3 and J usage is TRBJ2-1, with 9 bases identical to TRBD1. V lost 1 base, J lost 9 bases, and 10 bases stayed unmatched. The germline V gene has CDR1 LGHNA and CDR2 YSLEER. The CDR3 is 16 amino acids. CDR3 amino acids: CASSQGETGGIGEQFF. For the CDR3, the DNA is TGCGCCAGCAGCCAAGGCGAGACAGGGGGGATCGGTGAGCAGTTCTTC.

The rearrangement uses TRBV10-3 and TRBJ2-7; D is undetermined. The V gene lost 6 bases and the J gene lost 1 base, with 7 bases spanning the gap. CDR1 and CDR2 (germline): ENHRY, SYGVKD. The CDR3 consists of 12 residues. Here the CDR3 reads CAIRAESYEQYF. CDR3 nucleotide sequence: TGTGCCATCAGGGCGGAATCCTACGAGCAGTACTTC.

The V gene is TRBV7-9, the J gene TRBJ2-1; D unresolved. This CDR3 contains 16 residues. V was clipped by 4 bases and J by 9 bases, with 22 bases between them. Germline V lookup: CDR1 SEHNR, CDR2 FQNEAQ (reference sequence). CDR3 nucleotide sequence: TGTGCCAGCAGCTCTATTGGGCTCGGCTATCCTACTGAGCAGTTCTTC. Its protein product is CASSSIGLGYPTEQFF.

In its sample, this clonotype was seen once. This chain links TRBV18 with TRBJ1-2; no reliable D call. V was shortened by 4 bases and J by 6 bases, with 12 bases between the two germline ends. From germline, CDR1 is KGHSH and CDR2 LQKENI. CDR3 length: 13 residues. DNA of the CDR3: TGTGCCAGCTCACAGGGAAAAGGGCATGGCTACACCTTC. The encoded protein is CASSQGKGHGYTF.

The J gene is TRBJ2-2, the V gene TRBV5-6; D is possibly TRBD1 (6 bases). CDR3 size: 15 residues. V lost 4 bases and J lost 6, with 16 bases in between. Per germline, CDR1 SGHDT and CDR2 YYEEEE. For the CDR3, the DNA is TGTGCCAGCAGCCGGGACACGGCAGTTGCCGGGGAGCTGTTTTTT. This codes for CASSRDTAVAGELFF.

This clonotype was counted a few times. This CDR3 reads CASSPLTSTDTQYF. The CDR3, as DNA: TGTGCCAGCTCACCTTTGACTAGCACAGATACGCAGTATTTT. J is TRBJ2-3 and V is TRBV27, with D hard to call. This CDR3 comprises 14 residues. The V end was cut by 8 bases, the J end by 0 bases, with 12 bases between. Looked up from germline, CDR1 is MNHEY and CDR2 is SMNVEV (reference sequence).

The chain couples TRBV6-5 to TRBJ1-2, with 9 bases matching TRBD1. Per germline, CDR1 MNHEY and CDR2 SVGAGI. There are 15 residues in the CDR3. V lost 5 bases to trimming and J lost 6 bases; unmatched junction nucleotides: 10. Here the CDR3 reads CASSKPTGGADGYTF. The CDR3 bases are TGTGCCAGCAGTAAACCTACAGGGGGCGCGGATGGCTACACCTTC.

This chain joins TRBV29-1 and TRBJ2-7, with D perhaps matching TRBD1 or TRBD2 (6 bases each). The germline gives CDR1 SQVTM, CDR2 ANQGSEA. This CDR3 region has 12 residues. Trimming cost V 6 bases and J 7 bases, with 16 bases left between them. The CDR3 coding sequence is TGCAGCGTCCGGGACGGAGGGGGGGAGCAGTACTTC. Translated, it gives CSVRDGGGEQYF.

J is TRBJ2-5 and V is TRBV10-3, with D perhaps assigned TRBD1 or TRBD2 (7 bases each). The last part of the DNA fits TRBJ2-7 better; the J call may be wrong. CDR1 and CDR2 (germline): ENHRY, SYGVKD. CDR3 length: 15 amino acids. The CDR3 spells CAISDRQGGTYEQYF. CDR3 in DNA: TGTGCCATCAGTGATAGACAGGGAGGGACCTACGAGCAGTACTTC.

Turning to this clonotype: An end of the junction differs from the germline gene, which may be a read error. The chain carries TRBV4-3 and TRBJ2-7; 8 bases line up with TRBD1. The J call could be wrong; TRBJ2-5 is a better fit for the DNA end. Germline lookup yields CDR1 LGHNA and CDR2 YSLEER. This CDR3 is 17 amino acids long. The CDR3 DNA follows: TGCGCCAACAGCCAAGAAATAGCAGGGGGCGCACGAGAGACCCAGTACTTC. This codes for CANSQEIAGGARETQYF.

This chain connects TRBV20-1 to TRBJ2-7; TRBD2 matches 9 bases. The CDR3 totals 13 residues. V shed 3 bases, J shed 5 bases, and the junction held 5 bases outside the gene matches. The germline V gene encodes CDR1 DFQATT and CDR2 SNEGSKA (reference sequence). Here the CDR3 reads CSARIAGAHEQYF. The CDR3 DNA is TGCAGTGCTAGGATAGCGGGAGCCCACGAGCAGTACTTC.

The chain joins TRBV27 to TRBJ1-1; weak D call: TRBD1 (5 bases). The CDR3 extends over 14 amino acids. V was pared by 8 bases and J by 0 bases, with 13 bases between. The germline V gene has CDR1 MNHEY and CDR2 SMNVEV (reference sequence). The CDR3 DNA reads as TGTGCCAGCGCGCGGGGGATGATGAACACTGAAGCTTTCTTT. Translation: CASARGMMNTEAFF.

The genes are TRBV7-9 and TRBJ2-5; 7 bases are shared with TRBD2. CDR1 SEHNR and CDR2 FQNEAQ come from the germline V gene (reference sequence). After removal of 2 bases from V and 3 bases from J, the junction contained 3 bases not matched to a gene. The CDR3 totals 14 residues. The CDR3 loop reads CASSLMGGEETQYF. The CDR3 DNA reads TGTGCCAGCAGCTTAATGGGAGGGGAAGAGACCCAGTACTTC. The complete variable domain, with remaining parts taken from reference TRBV7-9 and TRBJ2-5, reads DTGVSQNPRHKITKRGQNVTFRCDPISEHNRLYWYRQTLGQGPEFLTYFQNEAQLEKSRLLSDRFSAERPKGSFSTLEIQRTEQGDSAMYLCASSLMGGEETQYFGPGTRLLVL.

The rearrangement uses TRBV7-9 and TRBJ1-5; possible D gene TRBD1, 5 bases. Germline-derived CDR1 and CDR2 are SEHNR and FQNEAQ (reference sequence). Trimming took off 3 bases at V and 6 bases at J, with 12 bases between the two ends. The CDR3 runs to 14 residues. CDR3 DNA: TGTGCCAGCAGCTTTGGCGGGGGACCTCAGCCCCAGCATTTT. This encodes CASSFGGGPQPQHF.